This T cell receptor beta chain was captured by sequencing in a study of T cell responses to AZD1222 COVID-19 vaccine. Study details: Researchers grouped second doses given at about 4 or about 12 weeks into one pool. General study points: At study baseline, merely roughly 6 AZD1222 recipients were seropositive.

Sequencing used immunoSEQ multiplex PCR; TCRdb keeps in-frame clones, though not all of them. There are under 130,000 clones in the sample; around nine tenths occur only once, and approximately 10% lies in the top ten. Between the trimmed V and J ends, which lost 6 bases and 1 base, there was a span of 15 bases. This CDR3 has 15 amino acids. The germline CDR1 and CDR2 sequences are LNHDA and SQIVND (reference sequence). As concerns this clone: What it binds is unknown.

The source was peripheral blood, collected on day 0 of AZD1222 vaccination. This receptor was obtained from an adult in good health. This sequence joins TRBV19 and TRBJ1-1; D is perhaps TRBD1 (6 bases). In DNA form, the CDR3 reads TGTGCCAGTAGATTCATGGGGGGACAGAACACTGAAGCTTTCTTT. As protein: CASRFMGGQNTEAFF.